Presented here are 17 T cell receptor beta chains from one specimen sequenced in a study of radiotherapy plus CTLA-4 blockade in lung cancer. Assay: immunoSEQ multiplex PCR; the TCRdb copy retains only in-frame clones and omits some. The sample records 47,000 or so clones, 70% to 90% being singletons. The material was peripheral blood, obtained from a patient treated with radiotherapy plus ipilimumab. These receptors originate from a human donor with non-small cell lung cancer whose response to radiotherapy plus ipilimumab could not be evaluated.

V is TRBV6-6 and J is TRBJ1-5; possible D gene TRBD1, 5 bases. V lost 1 base, J lost 4 bases, and 14 bases lay in between. CDR3 length equals 16 residues. Germline CDR1 MNHNY, CDR2 SVGAGI (reference sequence). The chain's CDR3 is CASSYYLQGGNQPQHF. The CDR3 bases are TGTGCCAGCAGTTACTATCTCCAGGGAGGGAATCAGCCCCAGCATTTT.

The genes are TRBV29-1 and TRBJ2-1, with 8 positions matching TRBD1. Germline CDR1 and CDR2: SQVTM and ANQGSEA. The CDR3 totals 14 residues. V lost 1 base, J lost 10 bases, and 9 bases stayed unmatched. For the CDR3, the DNA is TGCAGCGTTGAAGGACAGGGGAAGGGAACAGAGCAGTTCTTC. This codes for CSVEGQGKGTEQFF.

The V and J genes are TRBV28 and TRBJ2-1, with TRBD2 matching over 9 bases. Trimming took 7 bases from V and 4 from J; bases not matched to a gene: 14. Germline loops: CDR1 MDHEN, CDR2 SYDVKM. The CDR3 covers 17 residues. The CDR3 DNA follows: TGTGCCAGCACCCTGGTTGGGCTAGCGGGAAGTTACAATGAGCAGTTCTTC. It translates to CASTLVGLAGSYNEQFF.

The CDR3 protein is CSVETDRSGELFF. The CDR3 DNA reads TGCAGCGTTGAAACTGACAGGTCCGGGGAGCTGTTTTTT. The V call is TRBV29-1, the J call TRBJ2-2; D possibly corresponds to TRBD1 (6 bases). Trimming took off 2 bases at V and 6 bases at J, with 10 bases between the two ends. The germline gives CDR1 SQVTM, CDR2 ANQGSEA. The CDR3 contains 13 residues.

This clone appeared a few times. The chain joins TRBV9 to TRBJ2-2, with 8 bases aligning to TRBD1. Germline lookup yields CDR1 SGDLS and CDR2 YYNGEE. The J segment lost 1 base and the V segment lost 7 bases, leaving 0 bases of the junction unmatched. The length of the CDR3 is 13 residues. Here the CDR3 DNA reads TGTGCCAGCGGGACAGGGAACACCGGGGAGCTGTTTTTT. It codes for CASGTGNTGELFF.

V usage is TRBV11-2 and J usage is TRBJ2-1, with D possibly being TRBD2 (7 bases). The V end was cut by 2 bases, the J end by 6 bases, with 17 bases between. CDR1 SGHAT and CDR2 FQNNGV come from the germline V gene. This CDR3 is 16 amino acids long. The CDR3 is CASSLQLRGRGNEQFF. The CDR3 DNA reads as TGTGCCAGCAGCTTACAATTGAGGGGGAGGGGCAATGAGCAGTTCTTC.

The chain combines TRBV18 with TRBJ2-1; 13 positions agree with TRBD2. The germline V gene has CDR1 KGHSH and CDR2 LQKENI. There are 16 residues in the CDR3. V shed 2 bases, J shed 2 bases, and the junction held 0 bases outside the gene matches. CDR3 residues: CASSPGTSGTYNEQFF. CDR3 DNA: TGTGCCAGCTCACCAGGGACTAGCGGGACCTACAATGAGCAGTTCTTC.

This rearrangement joins TRBV28 to TRBJ1-5, with 9 positions matching TRBD1. V shed 6 bases, J shed 2 bases, and the junction held 8 bases outside the gene matches. Looked up from germline, CDR1 is MDHEN and CDR2 is SYDVKM. CDR3 length: 16 residues. The CDR3 region is CASSQQGAGGNQPQHF. The DNA of the CDR3 is TGTGCCAGCAGCCAACAGGGGGCTGGTGGCAATCAGCCCCAGCATTTT.

The chain uses TRBV7-2 and TRBJ1-3; D is uncertain. This CDR3 is built from 12 residues. Deletions cut 1 base from V and 13 bases from J, with 11 bases between. Germline CDR1 is SGHTA and CDR2 is FQGNSA. CDR3 nucleotides: TGTGCCAGCAGCTTAGGGGAGAGAACTATATATTTT. Protein sequence: CASSLGERTIYF.

The J gene is TRBJ2-1, the V gene TRBV7-2; 7 bases are a match to TRBD2. Germline-derived CDR1 and CDR2 are SGHTA and FQGNSA. With 2 bases clipped from V and 6 bases from J, the junction kept 7 bases outside the gene matches. CDR3 length equals 15 residues. CDR3 bases: TGTGCCAGCAGCTTAAGGACTAGTGGGAGCAATGAGCAGTTCTTC. This gives the protein CASSLRTSGSNEQFF.

The CDR3, as DNA: TGTGCCAGCAGTTGGTCCCGGGAGCGGCCCGAGCAGTACTTC. The encoded protein is CASSWSRERPEQYF. The rearrangement links TRBV6-5 to TRBJ2-7, with D possibly matching TRBD2 (6 bases). The CDR3 spans 14 residues. The germline V gene has CDR1 MNHEY and CDR2 SVGAGI. V was clipped by 4 bases and J by 6 bases, with 16 bases between them.

The chain uses TRBV5-1 and TRBJ1-4, with a possible D match to TRBD1 (5 bases). Per germline, CDR1 SGHRS and CDR2 YFSETQ. This CDR3 is built from 14 residues. V shed 4 bases and J shed 8 bases, with 15 bases lying between them. CDR3 in amino acids: CASSQGGDGEKLFF. In DNA form, the CDR3 reads TGCGCCAGCAGCCAGGGAGGGGACGGGGAAAAACTGTTTTTT.

V and J are TRBV30 and TRBJ1-1; no firm D call. CDR1 GTSNPN and CDR2 SVGIG come from the germline V gene (reference sequence). The CDR3 sequence is 12 residues long. With 2 bases removed from V and 3 bases from J, the gap between germline ends came to 7 bases. CDR3 in DNA: TGTGCCTGGAGTCCCTCAGACACTGAAGCTTTCTTT. This translates into CAWSPSDTEAFF.

V gene TRBV6-1 combines with J gene TRBJ2-7; D is ambiguous. Germline-derived CDR1 and CDR2 are MNHNS and SASEGT. Between the trimmed V and J ends, which lost 4 bases and 0 bases, there was a span of 7 bases. The CDR3 consists of 13 residues. CDR3 sequence (DNA): TGTGCCAGCAGTGTTGGCAGCTCCTACGAGCAGTACTTC. Protein: CASSVGSSYEQYF.

Written as DNA, the CDR3 is TGTGCCTGGAGTGGGTCGTTTAGCGGGAGATTCACAGATACGCAGTATTTT. This gives the protein CAWSGSFSGRFTDTQYF. This chain links TRBV30 with TRBJ2-3, with 9 nucleotides matching TRBD2. Unmatched junction bases numbered 10, after V lost 1 base and J lost 2 bases. From germline, CDR1 is GTSNPN and CDR2 SVGIG (reference sequence). The CDR3 length is 17 residues.

This rearrangement joins TRBV10-3 to TRBJ2-5, with 10 bases aligning to TRBD1. Looked up from germline, CDR1 is ENHRY and CDR2 is SYGVKD. This CDR3 contains 17 residues. Germline trimming cut 11 bases from V and 5 bases from J; bases unmatched to any gene: 20. CDR3 sequence (DNA): TGTGCCGCCGCGGGGGACGCGGGACAGGGGTTTGTGGAGACCCAGTACTTC. Its protein product is CAAAGDAGQGFVETQYF.

The chain recombines TRBV19 with TRBJ2-1, with a possible D match to TRBD2 (5 bases). Germline V gene sequence: CDR1 LNHDA, CDR2 SQIVND (reference sequence). This CDR3 has 12 residues. Trimming took 2 bases from V and 9 from J, leaving 8 bases between them. The CDR3 nucleotides are TGTGCCAGTAGTATACTGGGGAGTGAGCAGTTCTTC. Its protein is CASSILGSEQFF.